This is a list of T cell receptor beta chains from one sample in a study of CD8 T cells in Susac syndrome. TCRdb called the immunoSEQ multiplex PCR reads again in MiXCR, with one record for every CDR3 protein. The repertoire holds some 58,000 distinct CDR3 sequences, with roughly 94% as singletons. Specimen: CD8+ T cells from PBMCs. Receptor source: a human donor with Susac syndrome. CDR3s include the opening cysteine and the closing phenylalanine or tryptophan. D genes are given only for firm matches. For some rows the clone size is stated as once, few or many, or as a class when expanded; others skip it.

size	D	V	J	CDR3	DNA
few	TRBD1	TRBV14	TRBJ2-2	CASSYGQGSTGELFF	TGTGCCAGCAGTTACGGACAGGGGAGCACCGGGGAGCTGTTTTTT
NA	TRBD1	TRBV4-1	TRBJ1-5	CASSDPTGAGQPQHF	TGCGCCAGCAGCGACCCAACAGGGGCCGGTCAGCCCCAGCATTTT
NA	NA	TRBV6-5	TRBJ2-3	CASSYSPKDTQYF	TGTGCCAGCAGTTACTCGCCCAAAGATACGCAGTATTTT
NA	TRBD1	TRBV29-1	TRBJ1-5	CSVSGQGSNQPQHF	TGCAGCGTTTCGGGACAGGGGTCCAATCAGCCCCAGCATTTT
NA	NA	TRBV15	TRBJ2-7	CATRTEGGSYEQYF	TGTGCCACCAGAACCGAGGGGGGCTCCTACGAGCAGTACTTC
few	NA	TRBV27	TRBJ2-5	CASSLGYQETQYF	TGTGCCAGCAGTTTAGGGTACCAAGAGACCCAGTACTTC
NA	NA	TRBV13	TRBJ2-3	CASSPRETVTDTQYF	TGTGCCAGCAGCCCTAGGGAGACAGTTACAGATACGCAGTATTTT
once	NA	TRBV4-2	TRBJ2-7	CASSQDGSYEQYF	TGTGCCAGCAGCCAAGACGGGAGCTACGAGCAGTACTTC
NA	NA	TRBV7-3	TRBJ2-1	CASSSGGDEQFF	TGTGCCAGCAGCTCCGGGGGCGATGAGCAGTTCTTC
NA	NA	TRBV3-1	TRBJ2-7	CASSQDSPQGSYEQYF	TGTGCCAGCAGCCAAGATAGCCCCCAGGGGTCCTACGAGCAGTACTTC
NA	TRBD1	TRBV5-5	TRBJ2-1	CASSPGTGIGNEQFF	TGTGCCAGCAGCCCGGGGACAGGGATCGGCAATGAGCAGTTCTTC
NA	NA	TRBV7-9	TRBJ1-6	CASSLAGGNSPLHF	TGTGCCAGCAGCTTAGCGGGGGGCAATTCACCCCTCCACTTT
NA	NA	TRBV2	TRBJ2-3	CASSEPGGSDTQYF	TGTGCCAGCAGTGAACCAGGAGGTTCCGATACGCAGTATTTT
once	NA	TRBV28	TRBJ1-2	CASNTREVAVHIGYTF	TGTGCCAGCAACACCCGCGAGGTGGCGGTCCATATTGGCTACACCTTC
once	NA	TRBV6-5	TRBJ1-5	CASSYSNSQPQHF	TGTGCCAGCAGTTACTCGAACAGCCAGCCCCAGCATTTT
NA	NA	TRBV29-1	TRBJ2-1	CSVEPGSSSYNEQFF	TGCAGCGTTGAACCGGGGTCCAGCTCCTACAATGAGCAGTTCTTC
NA	NA	TRBV28	TRBJ1-2	CASTPAGEDGYTF	TGTGCCAGCACCCCGGCAGGGGAGGATGGCTACACCTTC
NA	TRBD1	TRBV4-1	TRBJ2-7	CASSHRGTGTYEQYF	TGCGCCAGCAGCCACCGCGGGACAGGCACCTACGAGCAGTACTTC
NA	NA	TRBV2	TRBJ2-3	CASIGQGNTDTQYF	TGTGCCAGCATAGGGCAGGGAAACACAGATACGCAGTATTTT
NA	NA	TRBV6-1	TRBJ2-1	CASSSLTDNEQFF	TGTGCCAGCAGTTCGCTAACGGACAATGAGCAGTTCTTC
NA	TRBD1	TRBV4-1	TRBJ2-7	CASSPIQGATYEQYF	TGCGCCAGCAGCCCCATACAGGGGGCAACCTACGAGCAGTACTTC
NA	TRBD2	TRBV9	TRBJ2-1	CASSVGGLAGDEQFF	TGTGCCAGCAGCGTAGGGGGACTAGCGGGGGATGAGCAGTTCTTC
NA	NA	TRBV12-3/TRBV12-4	TRBJ1-2	CASTRGRSYGYTF	TGTGCCAGCACTCGGGGGCGAAGCTATGGCTACACCTTC
NA	NA	TRBV7-8	TRBJ1-1	CASSLLRAMNTEAFF	TGTGCCAGCAGCTTACTCCGGGCCATGAACACTGAAGCTTTCTTT
NA	TRBD1	TRBV5-1	TRBJ2-2	CASNRDSLNTGELFF	TGCGCCAGCAATCGGGACAGCCTAAACACCGGGGAGCTGTTTTTT